This record covers a single T cell receptor (beta chain). Its antigen remains unknown. The data are from a study of cytomegalovirus exposure and HLA in healthy donors. Study findings and constraints: Accurate prediction of most subjects' HLA-A and HLA-B alleles from TCR beta sequences was reported. Earlier results showed most TCR beta V segments being productive about 90% or about 30% of the time. Altogether, some 170 TCR beta chains were recorded as cytomegalovirus-associated.

Primers for the PCR totalled 60 Vbeta and 13 Jbeta. The data were produced by immunoSEQ multiplex PCR, yet TCRdb's version contains in-frame clones alone and is incomplete. The sample yields some 150,000 clones, over 70% seen once. The TCR sequence derives from a man younger than 35 in good health and CMV-seropositive. Sequences were obtained from PBMCs.

Written as DNA, the CDR3 is TGTGCCAGCAGAACGCCTAATACAGGGGCGGAAGGCTACACCTTC. It specifies CASRTPNTGAEGYTF. The J gene is TRBJ1-2, the V gene TRBV6-6; 7 bases align to TRBD1. Trimming took 6 bases from V and 8 from J; bases not matched to a gene: 15. CDR3 length equals 15 residues. The germline V gene encodes CDR1 MNHNY and CDR2 SVGAGI (reference sequence).